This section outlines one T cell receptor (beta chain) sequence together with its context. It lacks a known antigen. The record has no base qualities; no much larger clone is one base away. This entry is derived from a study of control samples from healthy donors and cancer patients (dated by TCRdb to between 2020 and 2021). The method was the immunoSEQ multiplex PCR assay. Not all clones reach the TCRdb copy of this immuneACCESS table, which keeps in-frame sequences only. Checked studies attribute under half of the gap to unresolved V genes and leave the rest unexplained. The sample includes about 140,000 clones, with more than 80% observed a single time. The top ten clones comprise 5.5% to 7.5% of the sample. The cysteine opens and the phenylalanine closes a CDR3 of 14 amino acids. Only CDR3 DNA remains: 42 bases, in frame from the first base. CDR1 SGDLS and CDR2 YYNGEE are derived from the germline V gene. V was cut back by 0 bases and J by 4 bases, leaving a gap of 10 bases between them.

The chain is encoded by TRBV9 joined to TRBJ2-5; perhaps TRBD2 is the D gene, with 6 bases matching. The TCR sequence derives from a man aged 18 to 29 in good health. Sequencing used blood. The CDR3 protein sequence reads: CASSVGDSVETQYF. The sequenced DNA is TGTGCCAGCAGCGTAGGGGACTCCGTAGAGACCCAGTACTTC.